This entry features one TCR beta chain sequence. The specificity of this receptor is unknown. No much larger clone exists at a distance of one base, and base qualities are not known. This sample was taken from a study of blood T cell repertoires in COVID-19 (TCRdb year 2020). Some background on the complete study: Samples covering the acute and convalescent phases of COVID-19 were provided by collaborators in the United States, Italy and Spain. The prospective study material was composed of cDNA or gDNA derived from T cells, B-cell-depleted T cells, or PBMCs. Deeply sampled blood TCRbeta repertoires from subjects exposed to, actively infected with, or recovered from COVID-19 were included in the dataset. The repertoires were made available in a free public database intended to serve as a resource for research on the immune response to SARS-CoV-2. Samples were obtained from the ongoing ImmuneRACE study (first 160 participants) and from 1,254 subjects provided by 6 global collaborators. Sample metadata almost always included a de-identified subject ID, COVID-19 status, age in years and sex. Where HLA class I and class II types were available, the types were taken from metadata supplied by the sample provider, not from assay-based typing.

Whole blood was collected in K2EDTA tubes by collaborating institutions according to the institutions' own protocols. Collaborator samples were shipped for TCRbeta analysis as frozen whole blood, isolated PBMCs, or DNA extracted from either sample type. The full study reports these points: The amount of clinical and demographic metadata varied by source and participant and was provided uncurated.

TCRbeta CDR3 regions were amplified from genomic DNA using the immunoSEQ Assay, a bias-controlled multiplex PCR. The authors' analysis ran thus. The number of nucleated cells in each sample was estimated from the amplification of reference gene primers within the assay. Sequence reads were collapsed and filtered to measure the absolute abundance of every unique TCRbeta CDR3 rearrangement. For each sample, productive Simpson clonality was calculated by taking the square root of Simpson's diversity index across productive rearrangements. This is the immuneACCESS table as TCRdb keeps it, with only in-frame sequences that have V and J called. A part of the clones is gone; compared with another copy, unresolved V genes explain less than half, and the rest is unexplained. Clone size and V and J calls were adopted from that table, with D and trimming inferred from the DNA. This sample is represented by tens of thousands of clones; around 77% of them were singletons. The biggest ten clones account for approximately 30% of the sample.

The trim is 5 bases for V and 7 bases for J, with a gap of 12 bases between the germline ends. The germline V gene (reference sequence) sets CDR1 to SEHNR and CDR2 to FQNEAQ. Its CDR3 holds 13 amino acids, cysteine through phenylalanine. Here the CDR3 DNA is all that survives: 39 bases in frame from base 1. This sequence originates from a woman aged 80 or older with acute or convalescent COVID-19. The chain links TRBV7-9 with TRBJ1-5, and the D gene may be TRBD1, 5 bases matching. The sequenced material came from peripheral blood. The CDR3 sequence is CASSPVGGQPQHF. The nucleotides are TGTGCCAGCAGCCCTGTCGGGGGGCAGCCCCAGCATTTT.